The present TCR beta chain was sequenced within a study of cytomegalovirus exposure and HLA in healthy donors. The study's findings and limits: A later analysis found common viral pathogens apparently linked to several of the most significant clusters. Later analysis showed most CMV-associated TCR beta chains appearing HLA-restricted. The classifier reportedly diagnosed cytomegalovirus status with high sensitivity and specificity. Sequencing depth across donors, presence/absence analyses assumed, was roughly uniform.

In the case of this clone: Its specificity is not known.

In the PCR, 60 Vbeta and 13 Jbeta primers were used. The table came from immunoSEQ multiplex PCR; TCRdb's copy has only in-frame clones and leaves some out. Of 95,000 to 150,000 clones in the sample, about 81% were seen once. V dropped 0 bases and J dropped 3; count of bases not matched to a gene: 3. The length of the CDR3 is 16 residues. Germline CDR1 MGHRA, CDR2 YSYEKL. This receptor was obtained from a woman in her 30s in good health and CMV-seronegative. Sequenced sample: PBMCs. This chain uses TRBV4-1 with TRBJ1-3; 9 bases are a match to TRBD1. The CDR3, as DNA: TGCGCCAGCAGCCAAGAGGACAGGGGTGGTGGAAACACCATATATTTT. The encoded protein is CASSQEDRGGGNTIYF.